The T cell receptor beta chain described here comes from a study of cytomegalovirus exposure and HLA in healthy donors (TCRdb year 2017). A note on the overall study: An earlier analysis of several hundred of the donors reported approximately 260 Gb of sequence data and 117 million unique TCR beta sequences obtained from some 200 million T cells. An early release covering roughly 580 HLA-typed donors comprised 300 to 350 gigabases of sequencing data and 85 million to 100 million unique TCR sequences. The genetic ancestry cluster associated with self-reported Caucasian donors included roughly 84% of the 300 to 400 genotyped donors. The study aimed to test whether signatures of past pathogen exposure could be identified by cataloging public T cell receptors. Using immunosequencing, the study profiled T cell repertoires from about 610 subjects and related those repertoires to cytomegalovirus serostatus. Along with the approximately 620-subject first cohort, a separate validation cohort of over a hundred different subjects was used. To predict cytomegalovirus infection status, the study brought together high-throughput TCR immunosequencing, statistical association of individual TCRs with disease status, and machine learning. In a later analysis, previously published TCR beta repertoires from several hundred donors were re-analyzed and high-resolution HLA genotyping was added so that TCR occurrence patterns could be studied. Rather than drawing on any new phenotypic data, the later analysis identified candidate immune exposures from TCR beta sequences and the way those sequences occurred across donors. To decide whether each TCR beta V gene segment behaved as functional or pseudogenic, an earlier analysis of 587 of the donors relied on high-throughput TCR beta sequencing. Donor age, sex, ethnicity and CMV serostatus were compiled alongside the repertoire data. Genome-wide SNP genotypes for about 65% of the roughly 700 donors were used in a later genetic analysis, which treated that subset as a discovery cohort. All discovery cohort repertoires had been generated on a single sequencing platform. HLA typing included class I and class II loci at four-digit resolution. The number of donors typed differed by locus, with 629-630 for A, B, C, DRB1 and DQB1, roughly 520 for DQA1, 600 to 610 for DPA1, and approximately 470 for DPB1. Because of strong linkage in the cohort, roughly five DR-DQ haplotypes were treated as single units for association and clustering. Among roughly 400 genotyped donors of the cohort, an average of roughly 230,000 unique TCR beta nucleotide sequences was sequenced per donor, of which roughly 18% were non-productive.

What the research found in general, with its limitations: A further reported finding was that TCR beta sequences accurately predicted the HLA-A and HLA-B alleles for most subjects in the first cohort. In an earlier analysis of around 600 of the donors, most TCR beta V segments were observed in productive rearrangements about 90% or about 30% of the time, broadly matching IMGT annotations. When HLA alleles, especially DR and DQ, strongly co-occurred, attributing TCR associations to individual alleles was difficult. In the study, about 150 TCR beta chains were listed as associated with cytomegalovirus. Because HLA typing was missing for some donors at each locus, association tests included only the typed subset. V-gene and J-gene trimming of TCR beta chains was associated with a missense DCLRE1C variant in a later genetic analysis, and the association was replicated in an independent cohort. The classifier was reported to diagnose cytomegalovirus status with high specificity and sensitivity in both the original cohort and the validation cohort. Compared with equally common non-associated chains, HLA-associated TCR beta chains in a later analysis were more clonally expanded and had lower generation probabilities. According to a later genetic analysis, donors in an Asian-associated ancestry cluster had fewer N-insertions in productive TCRs than the roughly 700-donor mean. In a later analysis, the rate of TCR association differed among HLA loci, with DRB1 alleles having the most associated TCRs and HLA-C alleles having the fewest. While some public TCRs were present in many individuals, most TCR sequences turned up only very rarely across donors. The presence/absence analyses assumed that sequencing depth was roughly uniform across donors, and that assumption may not be true. A later analysis reported that several top co-occurrence clusters appeared linked to parvovirus B19, influenza, CMV and Epstein-Barr virus. A cluster of highly shared sequence variants was judged likely to represent a technical artifact of the sequencing pipeline. Immune exposure information for the cohort was limited to CMV serostatus. According to the authors, the approach could potentially be generalized to other disease states and immunological phenotypes. Correlated functional status among segregating V segments might be attributable to linkage disequilibrium, but an unknown experimental factor could not be ruled out. Because counts were too low, 15 to 20 rarely observed V segments, including chromosome 9 orphons, were excluded from the earlier analysis of roughly 580 of the donors. In vitro tests confirmed that three of the cytomegalovirus-associated TCR beta chains recognize cytomegalovirus antigens. A later analysis associated approximately 17,000 TCR beta sequences with specific HLA alleles at a false discovery rate of 0.05. According to a later analysis, most CMV-associated TCR beta chains appeared to be HLA-restricted, and the HLA associations seemed to be driven largely by CMV exposure. The cohort was sequenced for TCR beta chains only, and without alpha or paired-chain data the features that could be detected were limited.

The cohort consisted of 666 healthy bone marrow donors. Cohort members were all nominally healthy when sampled, although unrecorded immune exposures were likely present. The donor tested CMV seronegative and was one of the 352 seronegative cohort members. A peripheral blood sample was provided by each donor, and peripheral blood mononuclear cells were used for TCR beta sequencing. Genomic DNA extraction from the blood cell samples was performed with the Qiagen DNeasy Blood Extraction Kit. Library preparation employed the immunoSEQ multiplex PCR assay. A mixture of 60 forward primers for TCR Vbeta segments and 13 reverse primers for TCR Jbeta segments was used in the multiplex PCR. The CDR3 region of rearranged TCR beta genes was amplified from genomic DNA with a multiplex PCR assay. The Illumina HiSeq System was used to sequence the amplified TCR beta libraries as 87-base-pair reads. Turning to the authors' computational methods: A later analysis counted tens of millions of unique TCR beta chains across the 670 or so repertoires, and around 12 million of these chains were shared by at least two donors. Raw reads were error-corrected and collapsed into unique sequences with a nearest-neighbor algorithm that merged closely related sequences to remove PCR and sequencing errors. To assign V, D and J gene segments, CDR3 sequences were aligned to IMGT reference sequences. For a sequence to be retained, at least a six-nucleotide match to both a V gene segment and a J gene segment was required. Rearrangements were classified as productive when the CDR3 lacked stop codons and remained in frame with V and J, and all other rearrangements were classified as non-productive. CDR3 was defined according to IMGT convention as the region running from the second conserved V-encoded cysteine to the conserved J-encoded phenylalanine. Sequences without an unambiguous match to a single V gene segment were excluded from the earlier analysis of over 500 of the donors. In an earlier analysis of 450 to 750 of the donors, a V segment was called functional when productive rearrangements were above 56.7%, and segregating when the standard deviation between donors exceeded 5%. A statistical classification framework was developed to diagnose cytomegalovirus status using the catalog of TCR beta chain sequences. In a later analysis, TCR nucleotide sequences were compared against IMGT/GENE-DB human TR gene sequences so that V and J genes could be assigned. The TCRdist pipeline was used in a later analysis to assign CDR3 sequences and most-parsimonious VDJ recombination scenarios. A later analysis defined each TCR beta chain by its CDR3 amino acid sequence plus V-gene family, and excluded reads lacking a unique V-gene family. As a way to deal with suspected cross-contamination and a sequencing artifact, a later analysis dropped approximately 590 nucleotide sequences that were highly shared and had low generation probability. A later analysis calculated a clonal expansion index for each public chain from normalized within-repertoire ranks of inferred template counts. In a later analysis, generation probabilities were computed using a VDJ recombination model fitted to out-of-frame rearrangements, and the results were checked against IGoR. In a later analysis, hypergeometric tests were used to score TCR-TCR, TCR-HLA and TCR-CMV co-occurrence, with a repertoire-size bias correction applied to TCR pairs. To estimate false discovery rates, a later analysis permuted the HLA or CMV assignments 20 times. In a later analysis, co-occurring TCRs were grouped using DBSCAN, and TCRdist sequence similarity was added for clustering within HLA-allele-positive subsets. Repertoires with fewer than 30,000 or more than 120,000 public chains, plus five repertoires with anomalous nucleotide sharing, were excluded from co-occurrence clustering. The table was pulled from immuneACCESS by TCRdb, which kept in-frame rearrangements only. Such tables lose some clones; where checked, under half of the loss comes from unresolved V genes, and the rest has no known cause. From that table come the V and J calls and clone size; the DNA was used to work out D and trimming. The data table for this sample lists about 130,000 clones. The ten largest account for roughly 1% of the sample.

As for this clone: Its cognate antigen has yet to be identified.

The source of this sequence is a man between 18 and 35 years old in good health and CMV-seronegative. The sequenced material came from PBMCs.

The DNA sequence is TGTGCCAGCAGCCAATCTGGAAACACCATATATTTT. Translated, it gives CASSQSGNTIYF. The rearranged segments are TRBV11-2 and TRBJ1-3; too little of a D gene remains to name it. Its CDR3 holds 12 amino acids, cysteine through phenylalanine. The only DNA kept is the CDR3, 36 bases in frame from the first base. V and J are truncated by 5 bases and 1 base respectively, leaving an intervening sequence of 3 bases. CDR1 and CDR2 (SGHAT, FQNNGV) derive from the germline V gene.